This record looks at one T cell receptor beta chain sequence and its context. Its matching antigen is unknown. The protocol was immunoSEQ multiplex PCR, while the TCRdb copy is restricted to in-frame clones and leaves out a portion. The sample holds 120,000 or so clones, over 75% seen once. The CDR3 is 16 residues long. Trimming at V came to 7 bases and at J to 6 bases, leaving 12 bases not matched to a gene. Germline V gene data show CDR1 as LNHDA and CDR2 as SQIVND (reference sequence). This specimen comes from a study of cytomegalovirus exposure and HLA in healthy donors. Study-wide background: A subsequent analysis stated that the 100 to 150 validation repertoires were run on the same platform as the approximately 660 first-cohort repertoires.

Study findings and constraints: As confirmed in vitro, a few CMV-associated chains were specific for CMV antigens. The authors listed 150 to 200 TCR beta chains as cytomegalovirus-associated.

From the roughly 110-subject validation cohort, which was separate from the roughly 690-subject first cohort, the donors were drawn. The material sequenced was PBMCs. The sequence came from a woman aged 30 to 39 in good health and CMV-seronegative. V and J are TRBV19 and TRBJ1-4, with TRBD1 matching 9 bases. Here the CDR3 DNA reads TGTGCCAGTAAGGGTGGGGACAGGGAGTGGGATGAAAAACTGTTTTTT. It specifies CASKGGDREWDEKLFF.